This T cell receptor (beta chain) derives from a study of cytomegalovirus exposure and HLA in healthy donors. Study at large: Later, an analysis reported that the approximately 120 validation repertoires had used the same platform as the approximately 690 first-cohort repertoires. Findings and caveats of the study: In the 130 or so validation repertoires, a later analysis found that first-cohort TCR clusters tended to co-occur. Most sequenced TCRs were rare (though some public TCRs occurred in many donors). Associated with cytomegalovirus, according to the listing, were 150 to 200 TCR beta chains.

As concerns this clone: The antigen remains undetermined.

This table comes from immunoSEQ multiplex PCR, and its TCRdb copy is limited to in-frame clones, with some not included. The data show about 360,000 clones, more than 80% seen once. Sequencing used PBMCs. This sequence was found in a woman aged 18-29 years in good health and CMV-seronegative.

This chain's CDR3 is CAGSRDSYYEQYF. DNA of the CDR3: TGTGCCGGATCCCGGGACAGTTACTACGAGCAGTACTTC. The rearrangement uses TRBV30 and TRBJ2-7; 7 nucleotides match TRBD1. The CDR3 loop spans 13 amino acids. Germline V gene sequence: CDR1 GTSNPN, CDR2 SVGIG (reference sequence). V trimming: 8 bases; J trimming: 3 bases; junction bases outside the gene matches: 10. The full variable domain, its missing parts supplied by reference TRBV30 and TRBJ2-7, is SQTIHQWPATLVQPVGSPLSLECTVEGTSNPNLYWYRQAAGRGLQLLFYSVGIGQISSEVPQNLSASRPQDRQFILSSKKLLLSDSGFYLCAGSRDSYYEQYFGPGTRLTVT.